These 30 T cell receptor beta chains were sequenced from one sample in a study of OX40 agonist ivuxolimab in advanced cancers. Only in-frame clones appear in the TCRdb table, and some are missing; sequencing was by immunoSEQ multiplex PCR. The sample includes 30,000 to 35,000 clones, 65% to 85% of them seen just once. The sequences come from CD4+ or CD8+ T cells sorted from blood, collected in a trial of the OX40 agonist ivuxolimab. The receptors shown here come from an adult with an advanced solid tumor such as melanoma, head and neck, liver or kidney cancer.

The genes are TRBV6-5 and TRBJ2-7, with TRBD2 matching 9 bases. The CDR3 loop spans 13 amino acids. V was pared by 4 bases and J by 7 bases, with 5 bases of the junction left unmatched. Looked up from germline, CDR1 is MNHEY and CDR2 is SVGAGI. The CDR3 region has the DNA TGTGCCAGCAGTTCCGGACTAGCGTTTGAGCAGTACTTC. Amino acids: CASSSGLAFEQYF.

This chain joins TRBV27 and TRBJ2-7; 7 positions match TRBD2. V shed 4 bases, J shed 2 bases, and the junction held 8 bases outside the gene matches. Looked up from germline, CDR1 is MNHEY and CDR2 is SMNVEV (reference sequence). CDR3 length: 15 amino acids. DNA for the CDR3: TGTGCCAGCAGTTGGGGGGGGTCCTTAACCTACGAGCAGTACTTC. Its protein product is CASSWGGSLTYEQYF.

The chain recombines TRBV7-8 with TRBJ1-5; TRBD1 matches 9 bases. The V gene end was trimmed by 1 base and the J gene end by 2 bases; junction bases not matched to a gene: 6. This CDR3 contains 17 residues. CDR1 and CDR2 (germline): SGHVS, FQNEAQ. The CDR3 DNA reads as TGTGCCAGCAGCTTAGGGGACAGGGTTTACGGCAATCAGCCCCAGCATTTT. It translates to CASSLGDRVYGNQPQHF.

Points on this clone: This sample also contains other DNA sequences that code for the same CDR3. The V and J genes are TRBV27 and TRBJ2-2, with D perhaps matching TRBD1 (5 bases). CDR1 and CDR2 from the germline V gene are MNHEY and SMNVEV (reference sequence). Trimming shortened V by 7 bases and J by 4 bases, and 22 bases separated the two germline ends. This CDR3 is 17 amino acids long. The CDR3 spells CASINSEGLGRTGELFF. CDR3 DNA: TGTGCCAGCATAAATTCGGAAGGGCTGGGGCGCACCGGGGAGCTGTTTTTT.

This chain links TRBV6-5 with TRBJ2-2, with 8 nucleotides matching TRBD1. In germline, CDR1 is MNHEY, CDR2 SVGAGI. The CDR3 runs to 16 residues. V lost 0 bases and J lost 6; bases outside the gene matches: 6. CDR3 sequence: CASSYSKTGDAGELFF. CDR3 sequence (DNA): TGTGCCAGCAGTTACTCGAAGACAGGGGACGCCGGGGAGCTGTTTTTT.

The CDR3: CASSHPGQGLYEQYF. DNA for the CDR3: TGTGCCAGCTCACACCCGGGACAGGGTCTATACGAGCAGTACTTC. The chain uses TRBV18 and TRBJ2-7; 9 nucleotides match TRBD1. The CDR3 extends over 15 amino acids. V dropped 4 bases and J dropped 4; count of bases not matched to a gene: 8. In germline, CDR1 is KGHSH, CDR2 LQKENI.

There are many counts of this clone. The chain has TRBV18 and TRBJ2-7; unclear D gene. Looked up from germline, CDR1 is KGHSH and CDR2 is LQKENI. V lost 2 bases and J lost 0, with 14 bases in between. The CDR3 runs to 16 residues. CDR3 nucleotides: TGTGCCAGCTCACCAGTAGGGCAGGCGTCCTCCTACGAGCAGTACTTC. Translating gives CASSPVGQASSYEQYF.

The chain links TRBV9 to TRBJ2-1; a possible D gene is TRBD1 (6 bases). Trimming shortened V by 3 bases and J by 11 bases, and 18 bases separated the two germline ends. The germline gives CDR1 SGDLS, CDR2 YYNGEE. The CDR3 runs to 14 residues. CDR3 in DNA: TGTGCCAGCAGCGACAGGACAGATGAAAAGCAGCAGTTCTTC. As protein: CASSDRTDEKQQFF.

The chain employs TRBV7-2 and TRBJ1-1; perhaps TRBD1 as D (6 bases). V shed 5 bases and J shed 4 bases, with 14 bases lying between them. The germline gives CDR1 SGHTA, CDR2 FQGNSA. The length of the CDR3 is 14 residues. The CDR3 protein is CASSLRGAGTEAFF. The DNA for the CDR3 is TGTGCCAGCAGCCTACGGGGGGCTGGCACTGAAGCTTTCTTT.

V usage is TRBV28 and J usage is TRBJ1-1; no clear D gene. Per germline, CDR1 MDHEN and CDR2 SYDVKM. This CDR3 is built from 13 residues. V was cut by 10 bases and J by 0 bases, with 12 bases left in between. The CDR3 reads CAIFGGMNTEAFF. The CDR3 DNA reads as TGTGCCATTTTTGGAGGGATGAACACTGAAGCTTTCTTT.

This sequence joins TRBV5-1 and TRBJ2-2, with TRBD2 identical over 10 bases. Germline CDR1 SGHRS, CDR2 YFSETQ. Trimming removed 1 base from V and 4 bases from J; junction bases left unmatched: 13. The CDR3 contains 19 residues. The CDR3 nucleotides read TGCGCCAGCAGCTTGACCCCCAGCGGGAGGGCCGTAGGCACCGGGGAGCTGTTTTTT. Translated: CASSLTPSGRAVGTGELFF.

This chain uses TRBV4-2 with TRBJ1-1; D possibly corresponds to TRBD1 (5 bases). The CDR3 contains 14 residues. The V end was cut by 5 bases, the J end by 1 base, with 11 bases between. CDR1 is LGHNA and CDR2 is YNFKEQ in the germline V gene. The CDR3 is CASSLWGGNTEAFF. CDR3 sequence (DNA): TGTGCCAGCAGCTTGTGGGGGGGGAACACTGAAGCTTTCTTT.

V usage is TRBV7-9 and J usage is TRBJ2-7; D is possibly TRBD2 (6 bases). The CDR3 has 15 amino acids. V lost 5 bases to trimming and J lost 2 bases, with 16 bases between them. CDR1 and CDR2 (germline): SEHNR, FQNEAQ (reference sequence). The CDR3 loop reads CASSPKEGFPYEQYF. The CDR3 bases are TGTGCCAGCAGCCCTAAGGAGGGGTTCCCCTACGAGCAGTACTTC.

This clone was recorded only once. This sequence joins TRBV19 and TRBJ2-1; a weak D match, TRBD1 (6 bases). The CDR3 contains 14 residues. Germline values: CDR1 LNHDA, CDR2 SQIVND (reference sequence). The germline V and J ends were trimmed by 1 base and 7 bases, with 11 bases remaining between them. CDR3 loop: CASSIGTVINEQFF. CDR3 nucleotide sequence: TGTGCCAGTAGTATAGGGACAGTCATAAATGAGCAGTTCTTC.

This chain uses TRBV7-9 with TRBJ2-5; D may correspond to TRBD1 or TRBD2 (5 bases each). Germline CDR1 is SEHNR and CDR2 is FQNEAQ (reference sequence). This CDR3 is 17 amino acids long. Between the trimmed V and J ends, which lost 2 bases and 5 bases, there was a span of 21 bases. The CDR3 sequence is CASSLLPASRGGETQYF. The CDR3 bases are TGTGCCAGCAGCTTATTACCCGCTAGTCGGGGCGGTGAGACCCAGTACTTC.

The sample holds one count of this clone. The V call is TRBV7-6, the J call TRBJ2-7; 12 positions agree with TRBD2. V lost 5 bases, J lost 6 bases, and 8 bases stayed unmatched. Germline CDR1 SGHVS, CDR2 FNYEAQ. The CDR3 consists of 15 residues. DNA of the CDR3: TGTGCCAGCAGCCTCCAGACTAGCGGGGGCGCCGAGCAGTACTTC. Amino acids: CASSLQTSGGAEQYF.

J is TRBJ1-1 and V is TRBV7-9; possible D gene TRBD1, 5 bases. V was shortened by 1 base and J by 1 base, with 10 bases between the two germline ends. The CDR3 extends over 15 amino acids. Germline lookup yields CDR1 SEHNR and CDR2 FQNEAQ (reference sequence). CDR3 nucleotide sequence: TGTGCCAGCAGCTTAGTGGGCCAGGGGAACACTGAAGCTTTCTTT. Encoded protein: CASSLVGQGNTEAFF.

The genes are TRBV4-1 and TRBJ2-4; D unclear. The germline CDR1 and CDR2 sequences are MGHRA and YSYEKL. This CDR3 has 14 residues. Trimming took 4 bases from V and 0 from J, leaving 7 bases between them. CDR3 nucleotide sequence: TGCGCCAGCAGCCGGACGGTAGCCAAAAACATTCAGTACTTC. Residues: CASSRTVAKNIQYF.

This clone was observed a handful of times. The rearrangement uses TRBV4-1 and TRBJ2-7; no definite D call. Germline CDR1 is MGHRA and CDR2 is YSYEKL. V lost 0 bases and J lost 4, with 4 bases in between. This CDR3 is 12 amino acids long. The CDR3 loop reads CASSQDWYEQYF. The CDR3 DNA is TGCGCCAGCAGCCAAGATTGGTACGAGCAGTACTTC.

DNA of the CDR3: TGTGCCTGGAGTACTATCGGGACAGGGGATCAAGACTATGGCTACACCTTC. This codes for CAWSTIGTGDQDYGYTF. The J gene is TRBJ1-2, the V gene TRBV30; 10 bases align to TRBD1. V was clipped by 2 bases and J by 3 bases; unmatched bases: 12. This CDR3 is 17 amino acids long. Germline V gene lookup returns CDR1 GTSNPN and CDR2 SVGIG (reference sequence).

The DNA for the CDR3 is TGTGCCAGCAGCTTATACGTGGAAGAGACCCAGTACTTC. It yields the protein CASSLYVEETQYF. This chain joins TRBV7-7 and TRBJ2-5; D is unresolved. The CDR3 loop spans 13 amino acids. Per the germline V gene, CDR1 is SSHAT and CDR2 is FNYEAQ (reference sequence). Trimming stripped 2 bases from V and 3 bases from J, with 7 bases between. Combining the CDR3 with reference TRBV7-7 and TRBJ2-5 gives the whole variable domain GAGVSQSPRYKVTKRGQDVTLRCDPISSHATLYWYQQALGQGPEFLTYFNYEAQPDKSGLPSDRFSAERPEGSISTLTIQRTEQRDSAMYRCASSLYVEETQYFGPGTRLLVL.

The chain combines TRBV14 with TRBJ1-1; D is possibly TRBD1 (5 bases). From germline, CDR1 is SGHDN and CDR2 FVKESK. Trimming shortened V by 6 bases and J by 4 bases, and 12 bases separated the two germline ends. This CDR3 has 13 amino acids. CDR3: CASSRGVATEAFF. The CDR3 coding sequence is TGTGCCAGCAGTCGAGGGGTTGCCACTGAAGCTTTCTTT.

The DNA of the CDR3 is TGTGCCAGCAGCGTCCGCGGGGGTGAAGAGACCCAGTACTTC. This encodes CASSVRGGEETQYF. The chain has TRBV9 and TRBJ2-5, with 7 bases aligning to TRBD2. CDR1 is SGDLS and CDR2 is YYNGEE in the germline V gene. This CDR3 is built from 14 residues. The V segment lost 2 bases and the J segment 3 bases; nucleotides outside the gene matches: 4.

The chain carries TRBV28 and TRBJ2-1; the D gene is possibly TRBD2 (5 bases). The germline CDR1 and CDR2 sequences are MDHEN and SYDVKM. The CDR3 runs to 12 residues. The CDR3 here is CTIGSSYNEQFF. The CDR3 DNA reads TGTACAATTGGGAGCTCCTACAATGAGCAGTTCTTC.

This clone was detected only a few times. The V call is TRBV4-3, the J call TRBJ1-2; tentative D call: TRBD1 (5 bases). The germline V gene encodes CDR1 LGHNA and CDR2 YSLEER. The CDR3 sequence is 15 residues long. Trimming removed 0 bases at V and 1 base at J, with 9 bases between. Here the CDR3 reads CASSQDRGSNYGYTF. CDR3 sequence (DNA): TGCGCCAGCAGCCAAGATCGGGGCAGTAACTATGGCTACACCTTC.

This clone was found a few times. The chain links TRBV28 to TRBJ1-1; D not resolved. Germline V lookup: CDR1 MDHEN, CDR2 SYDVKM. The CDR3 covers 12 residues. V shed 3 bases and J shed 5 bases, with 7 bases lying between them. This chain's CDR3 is CASSFRGTEAFF. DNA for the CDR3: TGTGCCAGCAGTTTTAGAGGTACTGAAGCTTTCTTT.

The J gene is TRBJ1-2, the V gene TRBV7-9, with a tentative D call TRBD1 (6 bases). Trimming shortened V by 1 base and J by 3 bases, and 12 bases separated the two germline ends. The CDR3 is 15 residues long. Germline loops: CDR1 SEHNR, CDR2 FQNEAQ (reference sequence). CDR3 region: CASSLGWGRDYGYTF. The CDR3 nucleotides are TGTGCCAGCAGCTTAGGTTGGGGGCGCGACTATGGCTACACCTTC.

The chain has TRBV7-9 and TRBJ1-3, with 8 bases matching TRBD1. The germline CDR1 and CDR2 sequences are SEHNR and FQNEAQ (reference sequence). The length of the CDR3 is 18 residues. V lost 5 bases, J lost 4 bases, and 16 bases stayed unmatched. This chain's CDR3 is CASSQQDPTGAEGNTIYF. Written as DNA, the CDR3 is TGTGCCAGCAGCCAGCAAGACCCGACAGGGGCTGAAGGAAACACCATATATTTT.

The chain's CDR3 is CASSLPGLAPNEQFF. The CDR3 DNA is TGTGCCAGCAGCTTGCCGGGACTAGCCCCCAATGAGCAGTTCTTC. The V call is TRBV7-9, the J call TRBJ2-1; TRBD2 matches 9 bases. Trimming cost V 3 bases and J 6 bases; bases outside gene matches: 6. Germline V gives CDR1 SEHNR, CDR2 FQNEAQ (reference sequence). The CDR3 has 15 amino acids.

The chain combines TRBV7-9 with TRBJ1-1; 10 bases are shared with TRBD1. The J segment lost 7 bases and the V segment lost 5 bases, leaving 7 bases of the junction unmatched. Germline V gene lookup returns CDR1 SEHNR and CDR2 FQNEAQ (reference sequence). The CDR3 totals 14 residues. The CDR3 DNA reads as TGTGCCAGCAGCCTCCGGGACAGGGGTGTTGAAGCTTTCTTT. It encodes CASSLRDRGVEAFF.